This T cell receptor (beta chain) was documented in a study of human T cells and chemical hapten exposure. Study in general: Upper inner arm skin measuring approximately 2 cm by approximately 2 cm received 2% DPC for sensitization.

Time point noted: patch test 3, about 24 weeks after DPC sensitization. The treatment here: therapeutic diphenylcyclopropenone sensitization with weekly scalp DPC. Unique molecular identifiers were linked by the library to individual cDNA molecules. From the RACE reads, TCRdb called clonotypes with MiXCR, one entry per CDR3 protein. The data hold fewer than 200,000 distinct CDR3 sequences, with around a quarter observed a single time. V lost 4 bases and J 0 bases, leaving 6 bases between the germline ends. The CDR3 covers 12 residues. Germline CDR1 and CDR2: DFQATT and SNEGSKA (reference sequence). This clonotype was seen a few times.

Specimen: whole blood, collected in connection with sensitization to the hapten diphenylcyclopropenone (DPC). The TCR comes from a woman between 18 and 29 years old with alopecia areata. Some clones in this sample may be carry-over from other donors' samples. This chain joins TRBV20-1 and TRBJ1-1, with unresolved D. CDR3 region: CSAIEVNTEAFF. In DNA, the CDR3 is TGCAGTGCTATCGAAGTGAACACTGAAGCTTTCTTT.